This T cell receptor (beta chain) originates from a study of molecular identifiers for immune sequencing clone quantification. This clonotype has a count of ten or more. Its specificity is unknown. CDR3 length: 14 residues. Trimming left V 0 bases short and J 8 bases short, with 11 bases between. Germline V gives CDR1 MNHEY, CDR2 SMNVEV (reference sequence). Sorting defined naive CD8 T cells as CD8+CD4-CCR7+CD45RA+. Study results and caveats: Detection of one spiked Jurkat cell's TCR RNA reportedly worked in 1 million or so naive cells. Effector cells kept over 99% of their molecules in clones above 20 RNA copies, while naive cells kept under 1% there.

TCRdb re-derived calls from the PCR reads in MiXCR, one entry per CDR3 protein. The data show 15,000 to 25,000 distinct CDR3 sequences, about a fifth seen once. This chain joins TRBV27 and TRBJ2-1; no definite D call. The receptor was isolated from a human donor in good health. Some libraries in this study had Jurkat cell RNA spiked in. The sample taken for sequencing was naive CD8+ T cells from blood, with Jurkat cell RNA spiked in. Subset noted: FACS-sorted CD8+CD4-CCR7+CD45RA+ naive T cells. The CDR3 protein is CASSLSPGGYEQFF. The CDR3 coding sequence is TGTGCCAGCAGTTTATCCCCGGGCGGCTATGAGCAGTTCTTC.